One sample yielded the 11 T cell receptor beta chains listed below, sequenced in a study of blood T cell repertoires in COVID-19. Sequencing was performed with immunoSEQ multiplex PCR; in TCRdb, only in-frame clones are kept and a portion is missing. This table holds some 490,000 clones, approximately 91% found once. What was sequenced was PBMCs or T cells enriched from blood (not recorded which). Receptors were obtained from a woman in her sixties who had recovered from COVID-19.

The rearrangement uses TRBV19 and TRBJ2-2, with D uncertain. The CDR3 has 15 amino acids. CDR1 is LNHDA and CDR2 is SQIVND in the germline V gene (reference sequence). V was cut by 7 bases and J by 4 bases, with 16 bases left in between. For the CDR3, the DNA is TGTGCCAGTACTGTCTCCAGGTTACTCACCGGGGAGCTGTTTTTT. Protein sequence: CASTVSRLLTGELFF.

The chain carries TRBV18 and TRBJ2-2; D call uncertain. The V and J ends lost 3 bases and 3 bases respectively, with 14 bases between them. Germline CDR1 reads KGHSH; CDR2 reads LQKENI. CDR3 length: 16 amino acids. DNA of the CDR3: TGTGCCAGCTCACCTATAAATTCACGGTACACCGGGGAGCTGTTTTTT. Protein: CASSPINSRYTGELFF.

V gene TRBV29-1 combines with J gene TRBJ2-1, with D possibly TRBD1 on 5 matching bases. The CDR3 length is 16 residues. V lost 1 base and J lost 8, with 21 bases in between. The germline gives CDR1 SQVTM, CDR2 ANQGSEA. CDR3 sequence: CSVEGNLGEPLDEQFF. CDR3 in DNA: TGCAGCGTTGAAGGTAATTTAGGGGAACCATTGGATGAGCAGTTCTTC.

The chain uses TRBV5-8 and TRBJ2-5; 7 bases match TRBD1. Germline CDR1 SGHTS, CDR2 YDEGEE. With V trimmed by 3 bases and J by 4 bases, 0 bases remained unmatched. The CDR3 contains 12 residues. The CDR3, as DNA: TGTGCCAGCAGCTCAGGGGGAGAGACCCAGTACTTC. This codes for CASSSGGETQYF.

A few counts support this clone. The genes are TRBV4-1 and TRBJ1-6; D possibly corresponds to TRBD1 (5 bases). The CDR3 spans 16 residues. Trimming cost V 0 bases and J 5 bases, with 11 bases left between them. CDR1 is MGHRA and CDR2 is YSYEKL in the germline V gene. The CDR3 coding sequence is TGCGCCAGCAGCCAAGAGGCGGGACGGCATAATTCACCCCTCCACTTT. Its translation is CASSQEAGRHNSPLHF.

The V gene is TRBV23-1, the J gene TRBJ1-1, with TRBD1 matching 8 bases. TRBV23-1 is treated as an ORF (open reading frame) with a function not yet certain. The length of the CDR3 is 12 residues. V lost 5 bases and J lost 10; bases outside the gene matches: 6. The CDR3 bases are TGCGCCAGCAGTTTGCAGGGGGCAGGAGCTTTCTTT. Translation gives CASSLQGAGAFF.

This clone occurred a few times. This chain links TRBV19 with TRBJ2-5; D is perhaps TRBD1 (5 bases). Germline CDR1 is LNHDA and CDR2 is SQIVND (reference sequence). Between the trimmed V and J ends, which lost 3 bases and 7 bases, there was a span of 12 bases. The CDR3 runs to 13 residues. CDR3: CASSIGSTGTQYF. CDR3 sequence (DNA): TGTGCCAGTAGTATCGGCAGTACAGGGACCCAGTACTTC.

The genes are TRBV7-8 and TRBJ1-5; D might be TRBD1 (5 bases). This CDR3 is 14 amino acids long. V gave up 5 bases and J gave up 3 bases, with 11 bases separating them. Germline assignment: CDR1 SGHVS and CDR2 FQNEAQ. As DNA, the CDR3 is TGTGCCAGCAGCCCCGGGACTTACAATCAGCCCCAGCATTTT. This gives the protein CASSPGTYNQPQHF.

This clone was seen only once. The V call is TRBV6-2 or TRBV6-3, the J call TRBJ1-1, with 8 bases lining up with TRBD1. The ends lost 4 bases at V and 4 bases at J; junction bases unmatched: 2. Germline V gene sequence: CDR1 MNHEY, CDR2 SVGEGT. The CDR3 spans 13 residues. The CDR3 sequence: CASSSTGVTEAFF. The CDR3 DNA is TGTGCCAGCAGTTCGACAGGGGTCACTGAAGCTTTCTTT.

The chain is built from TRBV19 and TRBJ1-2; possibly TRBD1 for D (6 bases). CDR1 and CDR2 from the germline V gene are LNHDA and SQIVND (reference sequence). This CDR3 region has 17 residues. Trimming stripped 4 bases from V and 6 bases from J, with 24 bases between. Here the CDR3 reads CASSKPTAVGGAHGYTF. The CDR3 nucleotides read TGTGCCAGTAGTAAACCAACAGCCGTCGGGGGGGCTCATGGCTACACCTTC.

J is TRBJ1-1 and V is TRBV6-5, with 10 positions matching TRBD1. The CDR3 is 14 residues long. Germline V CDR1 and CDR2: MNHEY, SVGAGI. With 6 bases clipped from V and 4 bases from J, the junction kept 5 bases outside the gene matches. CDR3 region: CASRWDRGGTEAFF. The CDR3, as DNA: TGTGCCAGCAGATGGGACAGGGGCGGCACTGAAGCTTTCTTT.